This T cell receptor (beta chain) comes out of a study of blood T cell repertoires in COVID-19. For the study at large: Samples representing acute and convalescent COVID-19 were sourced from the United States, Italy and Spain.

Per the original data handling: The authors estimated nucleated cell counts from reference gene primer amplification. Libraries were prepared by immunoSEQ multiplex PCR; TCRdb keeps only in-frame clonotypes and omits some of them. The V and J calls and clone size are taken from that table; D and trimming were inferred from the DNA. The table records about 270,000 clones, approximately 89% of them present only once. The germline CDR1 and CDR2 sequences are SGHAT and FQNNGV. The CDR3 is 11 amino acids. V lost 5 bases to trimming and J lost 5 bases, with 7 bases between them. The sequenced sample was peripheral blood. The TCR sequence derives from a woman aged 45-65 years with acute or convalescent COVID-19. J is TRBJ2-7 and V is TRBV11-2; no firm D call. The CDR3 region is CASSPGHEQYF. DNA of the CDR3: TGTGCCAGCAGCCCAGGTCACGAGCAGTACTTC.